This passage covers 28 T cell receptor beta chains from one sample sequenced in a study of blood T cell repertoires in COVID-19. Profiling relied on immunoSEQ multiplex PCR, and the TCRdb table lists in-frame clones only, not all of them. The sample carries 240,000 or so clones, 80% to 90% recorded once. The sequenced sample consisted of peripheral blood. These receptors originate from a woman older than 75 with COVID-19, enrolled during active disease.

The rearrangement uses TRBV7-9 and TRBJ2-7; 7 bases agree with TRBD2. J lost 4 bases, V lost 8 bases, and 11 bases had no gene match. Germline V gives CDR1 SEHNR, CDR2 FQNEAQ (reference sequence). The CDR3 loop spans 14 amino acids. The CDR3 region has the DNA TGTGCCAGCTCAAAACGGGGGGAAGGGTACGAGCAGTACTTC. Encoded protein: CASSKRGEGYEQYF.

The gene calls are TRBV7-2 and TRBJ1-1; D unresolved. CDR3 size: 15 residues. With 1 base removed from V and 1 base from J, the gap between germline ends came to 10 bases. The germline gives CDR1 SGHTA, CDR2 FQGNSA. The CDR3 bases are TGTGCCAGCAGCTTAGTTCTGGGCCCGAACACTGAAGCTTTCTTT. Translating gives CASSLVLGPNTEAFF.

This clone was counted a few times. The chain links TRBV3-1 (or the pseudogene TRBV3-2) to TRBJ1-2, with no clear D. This CDR3 has 14 amino acids. V lost 0 bases and J lost 8, with 13 bases in between. Germline V gene lookup returns CDR1 LGHDT and CDR2 YNNKEL (reference sequence). In DNA, the CDR3 is TGTGCCAGCAGCCAAGATCTGAGTCGGAGCGGCTACACCTTC. Amino acid sequence: CASSQDLSRSGYTF.

This clone showed up just a few times. This rearrangement joins TRBV3-1 (or the pseudogene TRBV3-2) to TRBJ1-6; no clear D gene. Trimming removed 4 bases at V and 6 bases at J, with 4 bases between. CDR1 and CDR2 from the germline V gene are LGHDT and YNNKEL (reference sequence). CDR3 size: 12 residues. CDR3: CASSRSNSPLHF. CDR3 sequence (DNA): TGTGCCAGCAGCCGTAGTAATTCACCCCTCCACTTT.

The rearrangement links TRBV2 to TRBJ1-5, with TRBD1 matching over 8 bases. The germline V gene encodes CDR1 SNHLY and CDR2 FYNNEI. The CDR3 spans 15 residues. With 2 bases clipped from V and 4 bases from J, the junction kept 4 bases outside the gene matches. The CDR3 coding sequence is TGTGCCAGCAGTGAACGGACAGGGCTTAATCAGCCCCAGCATTTT. Translated: CASSERTGLNQPQHF. Based on the CDR3 plus reference TRBV2 and TRBJ1-5, the full variable domain is EPEVTQTPSHQVTQMGQEVILRCVPISNHLYFYWYRQILGQKVEFLVSFYNNEISEKSEIFDDQFSVERPDGSNFTLKIRSTKLEDSAMYFCASSERTGLNQPQHFGDGTRLSIL.

The chain couples TRBV10-2 to TRBJ1-6, with D possibly TRBD1 on 5 matching bases. The CDR3 sequence is 17 residues long. The germline V and J ends were trimmed by 0 bases and 7 bases, with 16 bases remaining between them. Germline V gene lookup returns CDR1 WSHSY and CDR2 SAAADI. The CDR3 DNA sequence: TGCGCCAGCAGTGAGTCTTTGCCTGGGGCTGGCAATTCACCCCTCCACTTT. Protein sequence: CASSESLPGAGNSPLHF.

This clone was found a few times. V usage is TRBV6-2 or TRBV6-3 and J usage is TRBJ2-6, with 12 bases that match TRBD1. The CDR3 contains 18 residues. From germline, CDR1 is MNHEY and CDR2 SVGEGT. Trimming removed 6 bases from V and 4 bases from J; junction bases left unmatched: 10. CDR3 in DNA: TGTGCCAGCAGCCCGGGGGACAGGGGGCTAGGAGGGGCCAACGTCCTGACTTTC. Amino acids: CASSPGDRGLGGANVLTF.

The chain is built from TRBV30 and TRBJ1-3, with TRBD1 as a possible D gene (6 bases). Per the germline V gene, CDR1 is GTSNPN and CDR2 is SVGIG (reference sequence). V shed 4 bases and J shed 3 bases, with 7 bases lying between them. The length of the CDR3 is 12 residues. The CDR3 nucleotides are TGTGCCTGGAAAGGGGGTGGAAACACCATATATTTT. Protein: CAWKGGGNTIYF.

This chain joins TRBV12-3 or TRBV12-4 and TRBJ2-1; D unclear. V lost 1 base, J lost 13 bases, and 8 bases lay in between. This CDR3 spans 11 amino acids. This CDR3 reads CASSLGQVQFF. The CDR3 DNA reads TGTGCCAGCAGTTTAGGGCAGGTACAGTTCTTC.

This chain joins TRBV28 and TRBJ1-2, with D perhaps matching TRBD1 (5 bases). V lost 5 bases and J lost 4, with 11 bases in between. This CDR3 is built from 13 residues. Germline V CDR1 and CDR2: MDHEN, SYDVKM. The CDR3 region is CASSPSTVYGYTF. CDR3 nucleotides: TGTGCCAGCAGTCCATCGACAGTCTATGGCTACACCTTC.

Note on this clone: The same CDR3 can be traced to other DNA sequences in this sample. The CDR3 is CASSQGTVYGYTF. Here the CDR3 DNA reads TGTGCCAGCAGCCAAGGGACAGTCTATGGCTACACCTTC. The J gene is TRBJ1-2, the V gene TRBV3-1 (or the pseudogene TRBV3-2), with TRBD1 as a possible D gene (6 bases). V dropped 1 base and J dropped 4 bases, with 7 bases sitting between them. Germline lookup yields CDR1 LGHDT and CDR2 YNNKEL (reference sequence). The CDR3 consists of 13 residues.

The chain has TRBV2 and TRBJ1-6, with 9 bases that match TRBD1. Germline CDR1 is SNHLY and CDR2 is FYNNEI. The CDR3 spans 16 residues. V shed 5 bases, J shed 7 bases, and the junction held 9 bases outside the gene matches. This CDR3 reads CASSPGTGRLNSPLHF. The DNA for the CDR3 is TGTGCCAGCAGTCCCGGGACAGGGAGGCTCAATTCACCCCTCCACTTT.

This sequence joins TRBV28 and TRBJ1-6; D is uncertain. Germline V gene data show CDR1 as MDHEN and CDR2 as SYDVKM. The V end was cut by 3 bases, the J end by 6 bases, with 3 bases between. The CDR3 length is 12 residues. The CDR3 loop is CASSLRNSPLHF. As DNA, the CDR3 is TGTGCCAGCAGTTTGCGTAATTCACCCCTCCACTTT.

The genes are TRBV6-5 and TRBJ1-3; 7 positions match TRBD1. The CDR3 is 15 amino acids. CDR1 and CDR2 (germline): MNHEY, SVGAGI. The J segment lost 2 bases and the V segment lost 5 bases, leaving 6 bases of the junction unmatched. CDR3 region: CASSRQGIPGNTIYF. Here the CDR3 DNA reads TGTGCCAGCAGTCGACAGGGAATCCCTGGAAACACCATATATTTT.

The rearrangement links TRBV30 to TRBJ2-5; perhaps TRBD2 as D (6 bases). The CDR3 sequence is 15 residues long. Germline loops: CDR1 GTSNPN, CDR2 SVGIG (reference sequence). Between the trimmed V and J ends, which lost 0 bases and 4 bases, there was a span of 15 bases. CDR3 in DNA: TGTGCCTGGAGTGTACGGCGGGGTGGGGGAGAGACCCAGTACTTC. This translates into CAWSVRRGGGETQYF.

The V and J genes are TRBV23-1 and TRBJ1-1, with D possibly matching TRBD1 (5 bases). TRBV23-1 counts as an open reading frame of uncertain function. This CDR3 comprises 15 residues. The V gene lost 3 bases and the J gene lost 1 base, with 12 bases spanning the gap. CDR3 in amino acids: CASSHPIDRNTEAFF. In DNA form, the CDR3 reads TGCGCCAGCAGTCACCCTATAGACAGGAACACTGAAGCTTTCTTT.

This chain connects TRBV19 to TRBJ2-2; no firm D call. The V end was cut by 7 bases, the J end by 2 bases, with 8 bases between. Germline V gene lookup returns CDR1 LNHDA and CDR2 SQIVND (reference sequence). The CDR3 has 13 residues. The CDR3 sequence: CASNHRNTGELFF. The CDR3 DNA sequence: TGTGCCAGTAATCACAGAAACACCGGGGAGCTGTTTTTT. The full variable domain, its missing parts supplied by reference TRBV19 and TRBJ2-2, is DGGITQSPKYLFRKEGQNVTLSCEQNLNHDAMYWYRQDPGQGLRLIYYSQIVNDFQKGDIAEGYSVSREKKESFPLTVTSAQKNPTAFYLCASNHRNTGELFFGEGSRLTVL.

The chain employs TRBV18 and TRBJ1-2; a weak D match, TRBD1 (5 bases). V was pared by 2 bases and J by 1 base, with 11 bases between. This CDR3 has 15 residues. CDR1 is KGHSH and CDR2 is LQKENI in the germline V gene. The CDR3 loop reads CASSPMGDFNYGYTF. For the CDR3, the DNA is TGTGCCAGCTCACCAATGGGGGACTTTAACTATGGCTACACCTTC. The entire variable domain, with the rest obtained from reference TRBV18 and TRBJ1-2, is as follows: NAGVMQNPRHLVRRRGQEARLRCSPMKGHSHVYWYRQLPEEGLKFMVYLQKENIIDESGMPKERFSAEFPKEGPSILRIQQVVRGDSAAYFCASSPMGDFNYGYTFGSGTRLTVV.

V gene TRBV7-9 combines with J gene TRBJ1-6; D gene ambiguous. From germline, CDR1 is SEHNR and CDR2 FQNEAQ (reference sequence). The CDR3 is 15 amino acids. Trimming stripped 1 base from V and 6 bases from J, with 10 bases between. CDR3 sequence (DNA): TGTGCCAGCAGCTTAGGCAGGCCCCCTAATTCACCCCTCCACTTT. Amino acid sequence: CASSLGRPPNSPLHF.

The V call is TRBV30, the J call TRBJ2-7, with TRBD1 as a possible D gene (6 bases). V lost 3 bases to trimming and J lost 6 bases, with 21 bases between them. Germline V CDR1 and CDR2: GTSNPN, SVGIG (reference sequence). This CDR3 spans 15 amino acids. CDR3 bases: TGTGCCTGGAGACGGACAGCTGGGCCGAGTGGCGAGCAGTACTTC. It encodes CAWRRTAGPSGEQYF.

The genes are TRBV5-1 and TRBJ2-3; 11 bases are a match to TRBD2. With V trimmed by 4 bases and J by 6 bases, 13 bases remained unmatched. The CDR3 is made up of 17 amino acids. Looked up from germline, CDR1 is SGHRS and CDR2 is YFSETQ. CDR3 protein: CASSRQTSGGREDTQYF. CDR3 nucleotides: TGCGCCAGCAGCCGCCAAACTAGCGGGGGAAGGGAGGATACGCAGTATTTT.

The rearrangement links TRBV9 to TRBJ1-1; TRBD1 aligns across 7 bases. V trimming: 3 bases; J trimming: 4 bases; junction bases outside the gene matches: 15. From germline, CDR1 is SGDLS and CDR2 YYNGEE. The CDR3 is 17 amino acids. The CDR3 bases are TGTGCCAGCAGCGACCCTTTAGGGACGACAGGGACCACTGAAGCTTTCTTT. This encodes CASSDPLGTTGTTEAFF. Variable domain in full (rest from reference TRBV9 and TRBJ1-1): DSGVTQTPKHLITATGQRVTLRCSPRSGDLSVYWYQQSLDQGLQFLIQYYNGEERAKGNILERFSAQQFPDLHSELNLSSLELGDSALYFCASSDPLGTTGTTEAFFGQGTRLTVV.

This chain links TRBV7-2 with TRBJ1-6; 8 nucleotides agree with TRBD1. Germline lookup yields CDR1 SGHTA and CDR2 FQGNSA. With 5 bases clipped from V and 4 bases from J, the junction kept 4 bases outside the gene matches. CDR3 size: 15 residues. The DNA for the CDR3 is TGTGCCAGCAGCCCCGGACAGGGATATAATTCACCCCTCCACTTT. This encodes CASSPGQGYNSPLHF. Looking up the rest from reference TRBV7-2 and TRBJ1-6 gives the full variable domain: GAGVSQSPSNKVTEKGKDVELRCDPISGHTALYWYRQSLGQGLEFLIYFQGNSAPDKSGLPSDRFSAERTGGSVSTLTIQRTQQEDSAVYLCASSPGQGYNSPLHFGNGTRLTVT.

The gene calls are TRBV5-1 and TRBJ1-6, with TRBD1 identical over 9 bases. After removal of 1 base from V and 7 bases from J, the junction contained 3 bases not matched to a gene. Germline CDR1 SGHRS, CDR2 YFSETQ. CDR3 length equals 15 residues. CDR3 bases: TGCGCCAGCAGCTTGACCGGGACAGGGAATTCACCCCTCCACTTT. It specifies CASSLTGTGNSPLHF.

This chain connects TRBV13 to TRBJ2-1, with D possibly matching TRBD2 (6 bases). The V gene lost 5 bases and the J gene lost 10 bases, with 9 bases spanning the gap. Germline V gene data show CDR1 as PRHDT and CDR2 as FYEKMQ (reference sequence). The CDR3 extends over 11 amino acids. The CDR3 here is CASSLREEQFF. The CDR3 DNA reads as TGTGCCAGCAGCCTCCGGGAGGAGCAGTTCTTC.

The J gene is TRBJ2-3, the V gene TRBV2; D gene ambiguous. Germline V gene sequence: CDR1 SNHLY, CDR2 FYNNEI. CDR3 length equals 13 residues. Trimming took off 0 bases at V and 7 bases at J, with 8 bases between the two ends. The CDR3 DNA reads TGTGCCAGCAGTGAAGCCGTCCTAAATACGCAGTATTTT. It is translated as CASSEAVLNTQYF.

This rearrangement joins TRBV2 to TRBJ1-1; TRBD1 matches 7 bases. The CDR3 extends over 14 amino acids. With V trimmed by 7 bases and J by 5 bases, 10 bases remained unmatched. Germline CDR1 and CDR2: SNHLY and FYNNEI. CDR3 in amino acids: CASNEQGFGTEAFF. DNA of the CDR3: TGTGCCAGCAACGAACAGGGGTTTGGAACTGAAGCTTTCTTT.

The chain joins TRBV7-8 to TRBJ1-4; 8 bases are a match to TRBD1. V shed 5 bases and J 7 bases; nucleotides not matched to a gene: 9. CDR1 and CDR2 (germline): SGHVS, FQNEAQ. This CDR3 is built from 15 residues. DNA for the CDR3: TGTGCCAGCAGCCACCGGACAGGGCCTAGTGAAAAACTGTTTTTT. Residues: CASSHRTGPSEKLFF.